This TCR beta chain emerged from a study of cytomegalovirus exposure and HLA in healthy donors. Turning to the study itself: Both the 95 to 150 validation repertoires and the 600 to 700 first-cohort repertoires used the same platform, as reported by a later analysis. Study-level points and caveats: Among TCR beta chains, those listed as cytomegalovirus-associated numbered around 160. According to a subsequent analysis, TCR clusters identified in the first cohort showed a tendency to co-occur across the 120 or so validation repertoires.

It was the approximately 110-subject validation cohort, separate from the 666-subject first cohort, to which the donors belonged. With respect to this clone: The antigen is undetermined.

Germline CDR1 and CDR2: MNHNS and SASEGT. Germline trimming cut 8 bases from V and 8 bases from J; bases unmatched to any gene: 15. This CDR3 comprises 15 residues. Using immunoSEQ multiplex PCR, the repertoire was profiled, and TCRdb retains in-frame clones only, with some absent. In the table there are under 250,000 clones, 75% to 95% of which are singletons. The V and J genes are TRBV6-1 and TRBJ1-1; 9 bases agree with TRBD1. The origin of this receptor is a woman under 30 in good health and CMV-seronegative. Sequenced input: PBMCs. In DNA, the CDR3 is TGTGCCAGCTTTAGACCTAGAACAGGGGGCTACGAAGCTTTCTTT. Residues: CASFRPRTGGYEAFF.